The 28 T cell receptor beta chains below come from one sample, sequenced in a study of blood T cell repertoires in COVID-19. The table came from immunoSEQ multiplex PCR; TCRdb's copy has only in-frame clones and leaves some out. Of about 220,000 clones listed, under 90% are singletons. Sequencing was done on a sample of peripheral blood. The receptor source for this set is a woman aged 55 to 70 who had recovered from COVID-19.

This clone was observed once. The chain is built from TRBV2 and TRBJ2-7, with 8 bases lining up with TRBD1. Germline V gives CDR1 SNHLY, CDR2 FYNNEI. This CDR3 is 13 amino acids long. With 5 bases clipped from V and 3 bases from J, the junction kept 3 bases outside the gene matches. The chain's CDR3 is CASSQGTGYEQYF. For the CDR3, the DNA is TGTGCCAGCAGTCAGGGGACAGGCTACGAGCAGTACTTC.

The chain uses TRBV2 and TRBJ2-1, with 11 bases lining up with TRBD2. In germline, CDR1 is SNHLY, CDR2 FYNNEI. The length of the CDR3 is 15 residues. J gave up 6 bases and V 4 bases, and 5 bases lay outside the gene matches. The CDR3 coding sequence is TGTGCCAGCAGTGGGATAGCGGGGGGGCTCAATGAGCAGTTCTTC. It specifies CASSGIAGGLNEQFF.

The chain joins TRBV4-2 to TRBJ2-1; D gene unclear. Germline V gives CDR1 LGHNA, CDR2 YNFKEQ. Trimming took off 0 bases at V and 6 bases at J, with 15 bases between the two ends. The CDR3 covers 16 residues. Written as DNA, the CDR3 is TGTGCCAGCAGCCAAGAATTTCGTACAGCCACCAATGAGCAGTTCTTC. This encodes CASSQEFRTATNEQFF.

The genes are TRBV5-5 and TRBJ2-5; 7 bases are a match to TRBD1. Germline CDR1 and CDR2: SGHKS and YYEKEE (reference sequence). V shed 0 bases and J 4 bases; nucleotides not matched to a gene: 9. The CDR3 loop spans 16 amino acids. CDR3 residues: CASSLEYRGGGETQYF. DNA for the CDR3: TGTGCCAGCAGCTTGGAATACAGGGGCGGAGGAGAGACCCAGTACTTC.

The chain carries TRBV11-3 and TRBJ2-2; 8 bases align to TRBD2. The CDR3 consists of 18 residues. Germline V CDR1 and CDR2: SGHNT, YENEEA. Trimming at V came to 2 bases and at J to 5 bases, leaving 13 bases not matched to a gene. CDR3 in amino acids: CASSLRFPGASGTGELFF. CDR3 coding DNA: TGTGCCAGCAGCTTAAGGTTCCCAGGGGCTAGCGGGACCGGGGAGCTGTTTTTT.

This clone was observed at least ten times. V and J are TRBV2 and TRBJ1-1; weak D call: TRBD1 (5 bases). The CDR3 covers 13 residues. The V and J ends lost 6 bases and 0 bases respectively, with 8 bases between them. Germline CDR1 is SNHLY and CDR2 is FYNNEI. CDR3 residues: CASRLQVNTEAFF. In DNA form, the CDR3 reads TGTGCCAGCAGATTACAGGTGAACACTGAAGCTTTCTTT. Variable domain in full (rest from reference TRBV2 and TRBJ1-1): EPEVTQTPSHQVTQMGQEVILRCVPISNHLYFYWYRQILGQKVEFLVSFYNNEISEKSEIFDDQFSVERPDGSNFTLKIRSTKLEDSAMYFCASRLQVNTEAFFGQGTRLTVV.

The chain recombines TRBV30 with TRBJ2-7; TRBD2 is a possible D gene (6 bases). Germline loops: CDR1 GTSNPN, CDR2 SVGIG (reference sequence). V was trimmed by 7 bases and J by 1 base, leaving 11 bases between them. CDR3 length: 12 amino acids. CDR3: CASRRESYEQYF. CDR3 sequence (DNA): TGTGCCTCCCGGCGGGAATCCTACGAGCAGTACTTC.

V gene TRBV6-2 or TRBV6-3 combines with J gene TRBJ2-1, with D perhaps TRBD2 (6 bases). V was pared by 1 base and J by 4 bases, with 11 bases between. The CDR3 covers 15 residues. Germline values: CDR1 MNHEY, CDR2 SVGEGT. In DNA form, the CDR3 reads TGTGCCAGCAGTTACTGGCTCGGGGGATACAATGAGCAGTTCTTC. Its protein product is CASSYWLGGYNEQFF.

The V call is TRBV9, the J call TRBJ1-2; 8 nucleotides match TRBD1. Germline values: CDR1 SGDLS, CDR2 YYNGEE. V was clipped by 3 bases and J by 4 bases; unmatched bases: 8. The CDR3 runs 15 residues. The DNA of the CDR3 is TGTGCCAGCAGCGCGGACAGGGTGGGACTCTATGGCTACACCTTC. This translates into CASSADRVGLYGYTF.

The V call is TRBV7-6, the J call TRBJ2-2; D ambiguous. V was pared by 0 bases and J by 8 bases, with 7 bases between. CDR1 is SGHVS, CDR2 FNYEAQ, per germline. The CDR3 covers 13 residues. For the CDR3, the DNA is TGTGCCAGCAGCTTAGCGCGCTTAGGGGAGCTGTTTTTT. It translates to CASSLARLGELFF.

The chain combines TRBV2 with TRBJ1-2, with TRBD1 matching 7 bases. Germline V gene sequence: CDR1 SNHLY, CDR2 FYNNEI. J was trimmed by 7 bases and V by 0 bases; bases with no gene match: 5. The CDR3 consists of 14 residues. In nucleotides, the CDR3 is TGTGCCAGCAGTGAAGCGGAACAGGGGTTTGGCTACACCTTC. Translation gives CASSEAEQGFGYTF.

V gene TRBV28 combines with J gene TRBJ1-4; 8 bases agree with TRBD1. This CDR3 has 16 residues. Germline V gives CDR1 MDHEN, CDR2 SYDVKM. The junction had 10 bases not matched to a gene; V was cut back by 2 bases and J by 8 bases. CDR3 region: CASSLDSGTGREKLFF. In DNA, the CDR3 is TGTGCCAGCAGTTTAGACTCCGGGACAGGAAGGGAAAAACTGTTTTTT. The full variable domain, in which reference TRBV28 and TRBJ1-4 provide the parts outside the CDR3, is DVKVTQSSRYLVKRTGEKVFLECVQDMDHENMFWYRQDPGLGLRLIYFSYDVKMKEKGDIPEGYSVSREKKERFSLILESASTNQTSMYLCASSLDSGTGREKLFFGSGTQLSVL.

The table lists this clone with a few counts. The V call is TRBV19, the J call TRBJ2-5, with TRBD1 matching over 8 bases. V shed 3 bases, J shed 5 bases, and the junction held 5 bases outside the gene matches. The CDR3 has 14 residues. The germline V gene encodes CDR1 LNHDA and CDR2 SQIVND (reference sequence). Here the CDR3 DNA reads TGTGCCAGTAGTATCCAGGGGGCGAGGGAGACCCAGTACTTC. This encodes CASSIQGARETQYF. The full variable domain, completed using reference TRBV19 and TRBJ2-5, is DGGITQSPKYLFRKEGQNVTLSCEQNLNHDAMYWYRQDPGQGLRLIYYSQIVNDFQKGDIAEGYSVSREKKESFPLTVTSAQKNPTAFYLCASSIQGARETQYFGPGTRLLVL.

This chain uses TRBV5-5 with TRBJ1-6; D might be TRBD1 (5 bases). V was cut by 3 bases and J by 0 bases, with 13 bases left in between. The CDR3 length is 17 residues. Germline V lookup: CDR1 SGHKS, CDR2 YYEKEE (reference sequence). This CDR3 reads CASSSRGGNSYNSPLHF. In nucleotides, the CDR3 is TGTGCCAGCAGCTCTCGTGGGGGGAACTCCTATAATTCACCCCTCCACTTT. The full variable domain, its missing parts supplied by reference TRBV5-5 and TRBJ1-6, is DAGVTQSPTHLIKTRGQQVTLRCSPISGHKSVSWYQQVLGQGPQFIFQYYEKEERGRGNFPDRFSARQFPNYSSELNVNALLLGDSALYLCASSSRGGNSYNSPLHFGNGTRLTVT.

This clone turned up a few times. The chain has TRBV7-2 and TRBJ2-1; 9 positions agree with TRBD2. The CDR3 has 16 amino acids. J lost 4 bases, V lost 1 base, and 5 bases had no gene match. The germline V gene has CDR1 SGHTA and CDR2 FQGNSA. The CDR3 sequence is CASSLGTGLAYNEQFF. In nucleotides, the CDR3 is TGTGCCAGCAGCTTAGGGACGGGACTAGCATACAATGAGCAGTTCTTC.

The rearrangement joins TRBV20-1 to TRBJ1-2; a possible D gene is TRBD1 (5 bases). Looked up from germline, CDR1 is DFQATT and CDR2 is SNEGSKA (reference sequence). V shed 3 bases and J shed 6 bases, with 11 bases lying between them. The length of the CDR3 is 12 residues. CDR3 region: CSASKGIDGYTF. The CDR3, as DNA: TGCAGTGCTAGTAAGGGGATCGATGGCTACACCTTC.

DNA for the CDR3: TGTGCCAGCAGCGTAGGGGGACAGGGTGAGACCCAGTACTTC. This translates into CASSVGGQGETQYF. The chain is built from TRBV9 and TRBJ2-5, with 9 bases aligning to TRBD1. J gave up 5 bases and V 0 bases, and 2 bases lay outside the gene matches. Germline V lookup: CDR1 SGDLS, CDR2 YYNGEE. The CDR3 runs 14 residues.

The chain couples TRBV5-7 to TRBJ1-5; perhaps TRBD1 as D (5 bases). TRBV5-7 is placed among ORFs of uncertain function. The V gene lost 6 bases and the J gene lost 5 bases, with 18 bases spanning the gap. The CDR3 extends over 15 amino acids. CDR3 DNA: TGTGCCAGCACCCGATCGGGGGGTATTCATCAGCCCCAGCATTTT. It is translated as CASTRSGGIHQPQHF.

This chain uses TRBV6-5 with TRBJ1-6; D gene unclear. Germline V gives CDR1 MNHEY, CDR2 SVGAGI. The V end lost 10 bases, the J end lost 3 bases, and 10 bases lay between the germline ends. This CDR3 region has 13 residues. CDR3 sequence: CATTTGYNSPLHF. The CDR3, as DNA: TGTGCCACCACGACGGGCTATAATTCACCCCTCCACTTT.

There are a few counts of this clone. This chain uses TRBV13 with TRBJ2-3; possible D gene TRBD2, 5 bases. The V end lost 5 bases, the J end lost 6 bases, and 15 bases lay between the germline ends. Germline assignment: CDR1 PRHDT and CDR2 FYEKMQ (reference sequence). The CDR3 is made up of 14 amino acids. CDR3 protein: CASSHRESGDTQYF. CDR3 nucleotide sequence: TGTGCCAGCAGCCACCGGGAAAGCGGTGATACGCAGTATTTT.

The chain recombines TRBV9 with TRBJ2-5; TRBD1 is a possible D gene (5 bases). The CDR3 runs 16 residues. The V gene lost 4 bases and the J gene lost 2 bases, with 18 bases spanning the gap. Germline-derived CDR1 and CDR2 are SGDLS and YYNGEE. CDR3 amino acids: CASSKGASTWQETQYF. CDR3 DNA sequence: TGTGCCAGCAGCAAAGGGGCCTCTACCTGGCAAGAGACCCAGTACTTC.

The rearrangement uses TRBV5-1 and TRBJ1-3; D is ambiguous. Germline V gives CDR1 SGHRS, CDR2 YFSETQ. Trimming stripped 0 bases from V and 8 bases from J, with 12 bases between. The length of the CDR3 is 14 residues. CDR3: CASSLGGSTDTIYF. CDR3 DNA: TGCGCCAGCAGCTTGGGAGGGAGCACAGACACCATATATTTT.

There are a few counts of this clone. V is TRBV5-6 and J is TRBJ2-1; 8 bases line up with TRBD1. Germline values: CDR1 SGHDT, CDR2 YYEEEE. Trimming at V came to 4 bases and at J to 2 bases, leaving 8 bases not matched to a gene. The CDR3 length is 16 residues. The CDR3 DNA sequence: TGTGCCAGCAGCACGCGGACAGGGACAACCTACAATGAGCAGTTCTTC. Translation gives CASSTRTGTTYNEQFF.

The V call is TRBV12-3 or TRBV12-4, the J call TRBJ2-7, with 7 bases identical to TRBD1. Losses at the gene ends were 5 bases for V and 5 bases for J; bases not matched to a gene: 6. CDR3 length: 13 residues. CDR3 coding DNA: TGTGCCAGCAGTCTTGACAGGGTCCACGAGCAGTACTTC. This sequence encodes CASSLDRVHEQYF.

The rearrangement uses TRBV6-5 and TRBJ1-2; TRBD1 is a possible D gene (5 bases). CDR3 length equals 16 residues. Germline CDR1 MNHEY, CDR2 SVGAGI. The V and J ends lost 0 bases and 2 bases respectively, with 13 bases between them. CDR3 sequence: CASSYSLGQGNYGYTF. The DNA for the CDR3 is TGTGCCAGCAGTTACTCGTTAGGGCAGGGCAACTATGGCTACACCTTC.

The chain uses TRBV10-3 and TRBJ1-2; TRBD1 aligns across 7 bases. The germline gives CDR1 ENHRY, CDR2 SYGVKD. Trimming at V came to 0 bases and at J to 4 bases, leaving 2 bases not matched to a gene. The CDR3 runs 14 residues. CDR3 amino acids: CAISESGQAYGYTF. CDR3 bases: TGTGCCATCAGTGAGTCTGGACAGGCCTATGGCTACACCTTC.

V is TRBV6-5 and J is TRBJ1-3; D unresolved. From germline, CDR1 is MNHEY and CDR2 SVGAGI. This CDR3 has 14 amino acids. Trimming removed 9 bases at V and 0 bases at J, with 12 bases between. For the CDR3, the DNA is TGTGCCAGTTCTATGGAGACCTCTGGAAACACCATATATTTT. Translated, it gives CASSMETSGNTIYF.

V is TRBV7-2 and J is TRBJ1-2; 7 nucleotides agree with TRBD1. Trimming at V came to 5 bases and at J to 5 bases, leaving 14 bases not matched to a gene. Germline loops: CDR1 SGHTA, CDR2 FQGNSA. The CDR3 loop spans 16 amino acids. The CDR3 DNA sequence: TGTGCCAGCAGCCTCACTGGGACAGCCACTTCTTATGGCTACACCTTC. Translation gives CASSLTGTATSYGYTF.